Given below is one T cell receptor beta chain in context. This specimen belongs to a study of cytomegalovirus exposure and HLA in healthy donors. Looked up from germline, CDR1 is KGHSH and CDR2 is LQKENI. V was pared by 7 bases and J by 3 bases, with 0 bases of the junction left unmatched. This CDR3 is built from 13 residues. Amplification used 60 Vbeta primers and 13 Jbeta primers. Only in-frame clones appear in the TCRdb table, and some are missing; sequencing was by immunoSEQ multiplex PCR. The table lists roughly 100,000 clones, over 65% of them singletons. The sample comprised PBMCs. The chain recombines TRBV18 with TRBJ2-3; 11 bases align to TRBD1. This clonotype was obtained from a man aged 40-50 years in good health and CMV-seropositive. CDR3 sequence reads: CASWDRGTDTQYF. As DNA, the CDR3 is TGTGCCAGCTGGGACAGGGGGACAGATACGCAGTATTTT. Supplemented by reference TRBV18 and TRBJ2-3, the full variable domain reads NAGVMQNPRHLVRRRGQEARLRCSPMKGHSHVYWYRQLPEEGLKFMVYLQKENIIDESGMPKERFSAEFPKEGPSILRIQQVVRGDSAAYFCASWDRGTDTQYFGPGTRLTVL.